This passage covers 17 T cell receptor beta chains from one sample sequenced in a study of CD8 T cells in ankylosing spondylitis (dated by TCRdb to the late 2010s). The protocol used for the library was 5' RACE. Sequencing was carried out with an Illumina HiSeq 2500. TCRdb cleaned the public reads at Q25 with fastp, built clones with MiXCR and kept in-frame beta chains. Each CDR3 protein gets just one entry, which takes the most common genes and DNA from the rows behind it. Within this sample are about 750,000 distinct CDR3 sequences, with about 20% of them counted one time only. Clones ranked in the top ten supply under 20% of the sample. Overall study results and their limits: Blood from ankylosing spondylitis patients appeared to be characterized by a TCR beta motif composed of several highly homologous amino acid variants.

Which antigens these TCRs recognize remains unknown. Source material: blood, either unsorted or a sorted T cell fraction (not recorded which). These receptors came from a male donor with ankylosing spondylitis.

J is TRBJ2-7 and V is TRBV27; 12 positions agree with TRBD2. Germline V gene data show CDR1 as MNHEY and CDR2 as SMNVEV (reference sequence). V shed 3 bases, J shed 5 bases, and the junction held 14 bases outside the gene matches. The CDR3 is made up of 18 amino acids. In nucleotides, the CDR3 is TGTGCCAGCAGTTTTTTGACTAGCGGGAGCGGGATTCCCCACGAGCAGTACTTC. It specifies CASSFLTSGSGIPHEQYF.

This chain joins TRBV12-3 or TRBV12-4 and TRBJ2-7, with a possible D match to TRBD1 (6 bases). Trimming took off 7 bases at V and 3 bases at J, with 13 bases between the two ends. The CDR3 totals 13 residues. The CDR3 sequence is CASTRDIVYEQYF. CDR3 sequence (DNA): TGTGCCAGCACCCGGGACATCGTCTACGAGCAGTACTTC.

The chain's CDR3 is CSVAVTWGYNEQFF. The CDR3 DNA reads as TGCAGCGTTGCGGTGACTTGGGGGTACAATGAGCAGTTCTTC. The J gene is TRBJ2-1, the V gene TRBV29-1, with D perhaps TRBD1 or TRBD2 (5 bases each). V lost 4 bases and J 4 bases, leaving 14 bases between the germline ends. This CDR3 spans 14 amino acids. CDR1 SQVTM and CDR2 ANQGSEA come from the germline V gene.

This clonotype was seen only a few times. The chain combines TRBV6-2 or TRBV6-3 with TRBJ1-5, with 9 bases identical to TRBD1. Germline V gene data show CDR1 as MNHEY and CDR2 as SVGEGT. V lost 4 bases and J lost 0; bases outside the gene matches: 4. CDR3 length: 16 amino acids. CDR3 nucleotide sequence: TGTGCCAGCAGTTCTACAGGGGGCTATAGCAATCAGCCCCAGCATTTT. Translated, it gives CASSSTGGYSNQPQHF.

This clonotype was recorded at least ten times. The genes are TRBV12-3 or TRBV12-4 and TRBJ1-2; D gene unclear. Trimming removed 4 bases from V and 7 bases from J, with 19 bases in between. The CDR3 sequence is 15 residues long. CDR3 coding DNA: TGTGCCAGCAGTTCTCCCCCCGGACTAAACCTTGGCTACACCTTC. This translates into CASSSPPGLNLGYTF.

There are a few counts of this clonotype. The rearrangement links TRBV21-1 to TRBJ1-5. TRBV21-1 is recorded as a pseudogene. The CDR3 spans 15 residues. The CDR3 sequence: CASSKFVFSIQPQHF. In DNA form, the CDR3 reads TGTGCCAGCAGCAAATTCGTGTTTTCGATTCAGCCCCAGCATTTT.

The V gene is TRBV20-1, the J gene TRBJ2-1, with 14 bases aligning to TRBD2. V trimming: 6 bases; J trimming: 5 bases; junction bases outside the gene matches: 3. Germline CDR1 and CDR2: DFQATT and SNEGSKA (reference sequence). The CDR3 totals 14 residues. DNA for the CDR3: TGCAGTGCGGGACTAGCGGGGGCCGACAATGAGCAGTTCTTC. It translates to CSAGLAGADNEQFF.

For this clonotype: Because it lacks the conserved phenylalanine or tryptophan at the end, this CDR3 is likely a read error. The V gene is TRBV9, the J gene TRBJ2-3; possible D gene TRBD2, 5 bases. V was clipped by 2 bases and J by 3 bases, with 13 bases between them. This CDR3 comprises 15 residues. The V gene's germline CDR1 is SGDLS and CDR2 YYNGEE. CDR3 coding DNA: TGTGCCAGCAGCGTCGGAAGCGGCCCTACAGATACGCAGTATTAT. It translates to CASSVGSGPTDTQYY.

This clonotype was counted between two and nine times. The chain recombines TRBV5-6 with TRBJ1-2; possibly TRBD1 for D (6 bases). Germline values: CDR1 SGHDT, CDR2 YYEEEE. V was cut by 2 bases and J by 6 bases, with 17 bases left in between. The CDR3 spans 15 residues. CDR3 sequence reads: CASSLKTGNLNGYTF. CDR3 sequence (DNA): TGTGCCAGCAGCTTAAAAACAGGGAATCTCAATGGCTACACCTTC. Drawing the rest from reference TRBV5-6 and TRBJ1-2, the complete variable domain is DAGVTQSPTHLIKTRGQQVTLRCSPKSGHDTVSWYQQALGQGPQFIFQYYEEEERQRGNFPDRFSGHQFPNYSSELNVNALLLGDSALYLCASSLKTGNLNGYTFGSGTRLTVV.

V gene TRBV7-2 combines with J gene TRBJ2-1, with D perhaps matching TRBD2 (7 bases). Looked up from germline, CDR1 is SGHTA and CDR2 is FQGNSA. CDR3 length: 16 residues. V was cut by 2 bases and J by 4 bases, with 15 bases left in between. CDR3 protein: CASSLIRGAFYNEQFF. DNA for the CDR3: TGTGCCAGCAGCTTAATACGGGGGGCTTTTTACAATGAGCAGTTCTTC.

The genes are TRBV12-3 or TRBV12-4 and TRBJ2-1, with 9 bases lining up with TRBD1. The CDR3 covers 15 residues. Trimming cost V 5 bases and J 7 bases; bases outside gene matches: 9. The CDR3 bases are TGTGCCAGCAGTCATCCAAGACAGGGGGAGAATGAGCAGTTCTTC. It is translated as CASSHPRQGENEQFF.

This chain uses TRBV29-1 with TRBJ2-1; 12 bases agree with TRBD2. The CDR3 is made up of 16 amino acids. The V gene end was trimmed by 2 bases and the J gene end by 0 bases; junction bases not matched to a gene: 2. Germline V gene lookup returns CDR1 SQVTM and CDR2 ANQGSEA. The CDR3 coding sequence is TGCAGCGTTGAAACGGGACTAGCGGGCTCCTACAATGAGCAGTTCTTC. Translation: CSVETGLAGSYNEQFF.

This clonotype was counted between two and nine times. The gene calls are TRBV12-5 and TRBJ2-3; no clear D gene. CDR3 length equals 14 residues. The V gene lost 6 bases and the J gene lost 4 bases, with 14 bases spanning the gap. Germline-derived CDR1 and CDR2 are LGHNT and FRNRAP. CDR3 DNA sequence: TGTGCTAGTGGACCTCCGGCCTTCGCAGATACGCAGTATTTT. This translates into CASGPPAFADTQYF.

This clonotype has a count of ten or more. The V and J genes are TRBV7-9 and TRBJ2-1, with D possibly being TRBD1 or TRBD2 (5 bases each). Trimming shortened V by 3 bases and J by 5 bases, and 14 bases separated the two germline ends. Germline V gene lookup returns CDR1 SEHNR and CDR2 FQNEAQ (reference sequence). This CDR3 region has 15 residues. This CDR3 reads CASSFVGLGDNEQFF. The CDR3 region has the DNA TGTGCCAGCAGCTTTGTTGGGTTGGGGGACAATGAGCAGTTCTTC.

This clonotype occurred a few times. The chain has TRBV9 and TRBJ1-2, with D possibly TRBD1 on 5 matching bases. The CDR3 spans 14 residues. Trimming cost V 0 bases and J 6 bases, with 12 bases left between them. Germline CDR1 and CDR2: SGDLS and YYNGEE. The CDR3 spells CASSVGGTGDGYTF. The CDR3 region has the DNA TGTGCCAGCAGCGTAGGAGGGACGGGGGATGGCTACACCTTC.

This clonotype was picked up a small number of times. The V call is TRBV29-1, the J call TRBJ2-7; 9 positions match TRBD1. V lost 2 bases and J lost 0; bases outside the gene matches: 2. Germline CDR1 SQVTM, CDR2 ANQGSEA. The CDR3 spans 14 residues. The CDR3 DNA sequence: TGCAGCGTTGAACCGGGACAGGGCTCCTACGAGCAGTACTTC. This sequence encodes CSVEPGQGSYEQYF.

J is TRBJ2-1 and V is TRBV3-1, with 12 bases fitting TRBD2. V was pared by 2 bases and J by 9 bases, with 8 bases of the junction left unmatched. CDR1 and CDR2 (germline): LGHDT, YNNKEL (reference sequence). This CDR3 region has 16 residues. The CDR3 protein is CASSQRTSGGTGEQFF. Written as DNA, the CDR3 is TGTGCCAGCAGCCAACGTACTAGCGGGGGGACAGGTGAGCAGTTCTTC.